A single sample is the source of the 26 T cell receptor beta chains below, sequenced in a study of blood T cell repertoires in COVID-19. Assay used: immunoSEQ multiplex PCR; TCRdb lists only in-frame clones, some missing. The table includes over 130,000 clones, over 80% detected once. Sequences were obtained from peripheral blood. The receptors here all came from a woman over 75 with acute or convalescent COVID-19.

CDR3 in amino acids: CASSPLRTTNEKLFF. The DNA for the CDR3 is TGTGCCAGCAGCCCACTACGGACAACTAATGAAAAACTGTTTTTT. This sequence joins TRBV27 and TRBJ1-4, with unresolved D. V gave up 6 bases and J gave up 0 bases, with 11 bases separating them. The germline V gene has CDR1 MNHEY and CDR2 SMNVEV (reference sequence). This CDR3 has 15 residues.

The chain carries TRBV9 and TRBJ2-7, with 12 nucleotides matching TRBD2. The germline gives CDR1 SGDLS, CDR2 YYNGEE. The CDR3 extends over 15 amino acids. Germline trimming cut 4 bases from V and 4 bases from J; bases unmatched to any gene: 6. This chain's CDR3 is CASSPHGTSGYEQYF. The CDR3 coding sequence is TGTGCCAGCAGCCCCCATGGGACTAGCGGGTACGAGCAGTACTTC.

V is TRBV20-1 and J is TRBJ1-2; D unclear. Trimming took off 6 bases at V and 3 bases at J, with 14 bases between the two ends. The CDR3 is 13 residues long. In germline, CDR1 is DFQATT, CDR2 SNEGSKA (reference sequence). The CDR3 reads CSASRGPYYGYTF. The CDR3 nucleotides read TGCAGTGCCAGTCGCGGGCCGTACTATGGCTACACCTTC.

The rearrangement links TRBV5-1 to TRBJ2-7; the match to TRBD1 covers 7 bases. The CDR3 spans 15 residues. V lost 4 bases and J lost 7; bases outside the gene matches: 14. In germline, CDR1 is SGHRS, CDR2 YFSETQ. The CDR3 bases are TGCGCCAGCAGCCCCGGGACAGCCCCGTCGGGAGAGCAGTACTTC. Translation: CASSPGTAPSGEQYF.

This chain joins TRBV19 and TRBJ1-1; 9 bases match TRBD1. Germline values: CDR1 LNHDA, CDR2 SQIVND (reference sequence). The CDR3 length is 17 residues. V shed 4 bases, J shed 3 bases, and the junction held 12 bases outside the gene matches. In nucleotides, the CDR3 is TGTGCCAGTAGTACCCAAGGACAGGGGAGGAGGGACACTGAAGCTTTCTTT. It encodes CASSTQGQGRRDTEAFF.

This chain uses TRBV5-1 with TRBJ1-1, with D perhaps TRBD1 (5 bases). This CDR3 has 14 amino acids. In germline, CDR1 is SGHRS, CDR2 YFSETQ. With 0 bases removed from V and 3 bases from J, the gap between germline ends came to 9 bases. The CDR3 DNA follows: TGCGCCAGCAGCTTGGGGTCAGGGTACACTGAAGCTTTCTTT. Its protein is CASSLGSGYTEAFF.

The chain is built from TRBV30 and TRBJ1-1, with D possibly being TRBD1 (6 bases). CDR1 GTSNPN and CDR2 SVGIG come from the germline V gene (reference sequence). The V end lost 0 bases, the J end lost 1 base, and 9 bases lay between the germline ends. This CDR3 region has 14 residues. The CDR3 bases are TGTGCCTGGAGTGTACCGGACAGGAACACTGAAGCTTTCTTT. Its translation is CAWSVPDRNTEAFF. The complete variable domain, with remaining parts taken from reference TRBV30 and TRBJ1-1, reads SQTIHQWPATLVQPVGSPLSLECTVEGTSNPNLYWYRQAAGRGLQLLFYSVGIGQISSEVPQNLSASRPQDRQFILSSKKLLLSDSGFYLCAWSVPDRNTEAFFGQGTRLTVV.

The chain recombines TRBV30 with TRBJ1-3; D not resolved. V was shortened by 4 bases and J by 3 bases, with 10 bases between the two germline ends. The CDR3 is 13 amino acids. Germline loops: CDR1 GTSNPN, CDR2 SVGIG (reference sequence). The CDR3 DNA is TGTGCCTGGACGACCGCGGGTGGAAACACCATATATTTT. It translates to CAWTTAGGNTIYF.

The gene calls are TRBV23-1 and TRBJ1-1; D gene unclear. TRBV23-1 is treated as an ORF (open reading frame) with a function not yet certain. This CDR3 region has 13 residues. V shed 4 bases and J shed 4 bases, with 10 bases lying between them. The CDR3 DNA sequence: TGCGCCAGCAGTCTGGAGTTCATCACTGAAGCTTTCTTT. Protein: CASSLEFITEAFF.

This clone has just a few counts. The genes are TRBV5-1 and TRBJ1-1; TRBD1 matches 9 bases. Germline CDR1 SGHRS, CDR2 YFSETQ. The CDR3 loop spans 14 amino acids. With V trimmed by 3 bases and J by 4 bases, 4 bases remained unmatched. CDR3 sequence: CASSSSTGGTEAFF. The CDR3 DNA reads TGCGCCAGCAGCTCCTCGACAGGGGGCACTGAAGCTTTCTTT.

The V call is TRBV4-2, the J call TRBJ2-3; 13 bases agree with TRBD2. Trimming at V came to 3 bases and at J to 5 bases, leaving 5 bases not matched to a gene. The CDR3 totals 16 residues. The germline gives CDR1 LGHNA, CDR2 YNFKEQ. The CDR3 sequence is CASSHLLAGGQDTQYF. Written as DNA, the CDR3 is TGTGCCAGCAGCCACTTACTAGCGGGGGGGCAAGATACGCAGTATTTT.

This chain uses TRBV2 with TRBJ2-1; 12 bases line up with TRBD2. This CDR3 region has 16 residues. V dropped 6 bases and J dropped 8; count of bases not matched to a gene: 11. The germline CDR1 and CDR2 sequences are SNHLY and FYNNEI. Written as DNA, the CDR3 is TGTGCCAGCAGGGCTAGCGGGGGGGCCTGGGGCGATGAGCAGTTCTTC. It is translated as CASRASGGAWGDEQFF.

The count of this clone is one. This chain joins TRBV6-5 and TRBJ2-3; D is possibly TRBD2 (6 bases). Germline V lookup: CDR1 MNHEY, CDR2 SVGAGI. The V gene lost 6 bases and the J gene lost 4 bases, with 11 bases spanning the gap. CDR3 length: 13 residues. CDR3: CASRVSGADTQYF. In DNA, the CDR3 is TGTGCCAGCAGGGTTAGCGGAGCAGATACGCAGTATTTT.

The rearrangement links TRBV19 to TRBJ1-1; D remains unclear. The germline V gene encodes CDR1 LNHDA and CDR2 SQIVND (reference sequence). Between the trimmed V and J ends, which lost 0 bases and 5 bases, there was a span of 10 bases. This CDR3 contains 14 residues. DNA for the CDR3: TGTGCCAGTAGTATAGAGGGCCGCCGGACTGAAGCTTTCTTT. Protein: CASSIEGRRTEAFF.

V and J are TRBV30 and TRBJ1-3, with TRBD1 as a possible D gene (6 bases). This CDR3 comprises 13 residues. Trimming stripped 5 bases from V and 5 bases from J, with 13 bases between. Germline V gene lookup returns CDR1 GTSNPN and CDR2 SVGIG (reference sequence). The CDR3 spells CAWGQGSRNTIYF. CDR3 nucleotides: TGTGCCTGGGGGCAGGGGTCGCGAAACACCATATATTTT. Full variable domain (outside the CDR3, taken from reference TRBV30 and TRBJ1-3): SQTIHQWPATLVQPVGSPLSLECTVEGTSNPNLYWYRQAAGRGLQLLFYSVGIGQISSEVPQNLSASRPQDRQFILSSKKLLLSDSGFYLCAWGQGSRNTIYFGEGSWLTVV.

This chain connects TRBV7-2 to TRBJ2-1; D not certain. CDR1 is SGHTA and CDR2 is FQGNSA in the germline V gene. This CDR3 spans 15 amino acids. The V end was cut by 3 bases, the J end by 0 bases, with 9 bases between. Written as DNA, the CDR3 is TGTGCCAGCAGCTTTATGAGAGGCTCCTACAATGAGCAGTTCTTC. Its translation: CASSFMRGSYNEQFF. The whole variable domain, remainder taken from reference TRBV7-2 and TRBJ2-1, is GAGVSQSPSNKVTEKGKDVELRCDPISGHTALYWYRQSLGQGLEFLIYFQGNSAPDKSGLPSDRFSAERTGGSVSTLTIQRTQQEDSAVYLCASSFMRGSYNEQFFGPGTRLTVL.

The chain uses TRBV19 and TRBJ2-6; D is ambiguous. V gave up 6 bases and J gave up 3 bases, with 9 bases separating them. Germline V lookup: CDR1 LNHDA, CDR2 SQIVND (reference sequence). This CDR3 has 14 residues. CDR3 DNA: TGTGCCAGTAGGGGCGTGGGTGGGGCCAACGTCCTGACTTTC. This translates into CASRGVGGANVLTF.

The chain combines TRBV7-8 with TRBJ1-1; possible D gene TRBD1, 5 bases. In germline, CDR1 is SGHVS, CDR2 FQNEAQ. V dropped 5 bases and J dropped 1 base, with 8 bases sitting between them. CDR3 length: 13 amino acids. The chain's CDR3 is CASSRGSNTEAFF. CDR3 nucleotide sequence: TGTGCCAGCAGCAGGGGTTCGAACACTGAAGCTTTCTTT.

This clone was recorded once. This rearrangement joins TRBV5-1 to TRBJ1-5; D is perhaps TRBD1 (6 bases). The V gene's germline CDR1 is SGHRS and CDR2 YFSETQ. V lost 4 bases and J lost 3, with 11 bases in between. This CDR3 spans 14 amino acids. Here the CDR3 reads CASSPDSLNQPQHF. The CDR3 nucleotides are TGCGCCAGCAGCCCGGACAGCCTCAATCAGCCCCAGCATTTT.

V and J are TRBV6-5 and TRBJ1-4; possibly TRBD1 for D (6 bases). The CDR3 consists of 14 residues. Trimming took off 5 bases at V and 7 bases at J, with 14 bases between the two ends. The germline gives CDR1 MNHEY, CDR2 SVGAGI. Here the CDR3 reads CASSIQGGSEKLFF. The CDR3 DNA sequence: TGTGCCAGCAGTATACAGGGTGGGAGTGAAAAACTGTTTTTT.

The chain couples TRBV20-1 to TRBJ1-2, with D possibly matching TRBD1 (6 bases). The V end was cut by 3 bases, the J end by 6 bases, with 14 bases between. CDR1 is DFQATT, CDR2 SNEGSKA, per germline (reference sequence). CDR3 length: 13 residues. The CDR3 region has the DNA TGCAGTGCTAGTGTTCCGGGACAAAATGGCTACACCTTC. Translated: CSASVPGQNGYTF.

This chain uses TRBV11-2 with TRBJ1-2; D possibly corresponds to TRBD1 (6 bases). The CDR3 covers 13 residues. V was pared by 1 base and J by 7 bases, with 10 bases between. Germline V gene sequence: CDR1 SGHAT, CDR2 FQNNGV. The CDR3: CASSLGQARGYTF. CDR3 sequence (DNA): TGTGCCAGCAGCTTAGGACAGGCGCGTGGCTACACCTTC.

The rearrangement joins TRBV6-4 to TRBJ1-2; D remains ambiguous. Trimming took off 2 bases at V and 5 bases at J, with 6 bases between the two ends. Germline values: CDR1 MRHNA, CDR2 SNTAGT. The CDR3 is made up of 12 amino acids. The CDR3 loop reads CASSDGRYGYTF. The CDR3 DNA is TGTGCCAGCAGTGACGGGCGATATGGCTACACCTTC.

The V gene is TRBV6-6, the J gene TRBJ1-5, with 8 bases matching TRBD1. The CDR3 consists of 14 residues. CDR1 MNHNY and CDR2 SVGAGI come from the germline V gene (reference sequence). J gave up 4 bases and V 7 bases, and 6 bases lay outside the gene matches. The CDR3 nucleotides are TGTGCCAGCACCGGACAGGGCCAGAATCAGCCCCAGCATTTT. Translated: CASTGQGQNQPQHF.

This chain uses TRBV7-9 with TRBJ1-6; TRBD1 matches 7 bases. This CDR3 is 13 amino acids long. Losses at the gene ends were 2 bases for V and 8 bases for J; bases not matched to a gene: 0. CDR1 SEHNR and CDR2 FQNEAQ come from the germline V gene (reference sequence). The CDR3: CASSLTGDSPLHF. CDR3 nucleotide sequence: TGTGCCAGCAGCTTAACAGGGGATTCACCCCTCCACTTT.

The rearrangement joins TRBV19 to TRBJ2-3; 7 nucleotides agree with TRBD2. J was trimmed by 2 bases and V by 4 bases; bases with no gene match: 6. The germline CDR1 and CDR2 sequences are LNHDA and SQIVND (reference sequence). The CDR3 extends over 15 amino acids. In nucleotides, the CDR3 is TGTGCCAGTAGTAGTACCGGGACTATCACAGATACGCAGTATTTT. Translating it yields CASSSTGTITDTQYF. Full variable domain (remainder filled in from reference TRBV19 and TRBJ2-3): DGGITQSPKYLFRKEGQNVTLSCEQNLNHDAMYWYRQDPGQGLRLIYYSQIVNDFQKGDIAEGYSVSREKKESFPLTVTSAQKNPTAFYLCASSSTGTITDTQYFGPGTRLTVL.